What follows are 10 T cell receptor beta chains derived from one specimen sequenced in a study of Ad26.COV2.S vaccination and SARS-CoV-2 variants. The treatment was: around 19 received Ad26.COV2.S at low or high dose, single or two shots; about 5 received placebo; per-sample allocation not given. Repertoires come from day 63 after the first vaccine or placebo injection. Repertoires were generated with immunoSEQ multiplex PCR, while TCRdb's copy carries only in-frame clones and drops some. The sample has some 400,000 clones; about 88% are singletons. The sequencing here drew on peripheral blood, taken in a trial of Ad26.COV2.S vaccine versus placebo. The origin of the receptors is a person between 18 and 59 years old who received the Ad26.COV2.S COVID-19 vaccine or a placebo.

This clone was seen a few times. The chain is built from TRBV6-5 and TRBJ1-2, with D possibly being TRBD1 (5 bases). The CDR3 runs 13 residues. The V end lost 8 bases, the J end lost 3 bases, and 13 bases lay between the germline ends. Germline loops: CDR1 MNHEY, CDR2 SVGAGI. CDR3 sequence reads: CASGRVTDYGYTF. CDR3 nucleotides: TGTGCCAGCGGCCGAGTGACAGACTATGGCTACACCTTC.

This chain connects TRBV7-2 to TRBJ2-3, with a weak D call TRBD2 (6 bases). CDR1 is SGHTA and CDR2 is FQGNSA in the germline V gene. The ends were cut back, 0 bases at V and 0 bases at J, with 7 bases in the middle. The CDR3 loop spans 15 amino acids. CDR3 sequence: CASSLASGSTDTQYF. CDR3 nucleotides: TGTGCCAGCAGCTTAGCTAGCGGAAGCACAGATACGCAGTATTTT.

This clone appeared once. The J gene is TRBJ2-1, the V gene TRBV6-2 or TRBV6-3, with TRBD2 matching over 10 bases. The germline CDR1 and CDR2 sequences are MNHEY and SVGEGT. CDR3 size: 16 residues. Germline trimming cut 7 bases from V and 4 bases from J; bases unmatched to any gene: 10. Here the CDR3 reads CASTPQGLAAYNEQFF. In DNA form, the CDR3 reads TGTGCCAGCACCCCTCAAGGACTAGCGGCTTACAATGAGCAGTTCTTC.

CDR3 bases: TGTGCCAGCAGCTCGGCCGGGACAAGGAACACTGAAGCTTTCTTT. It codes for CASSSAGTRNTEAFF. J is TRBJ1-1 and V is TRBV5-4, with a tentative D call TRBD1 (6 bases). The CDR3 covers 15 residues. Trimming removed 3 bases from V and 1 base from J, with 13 bases in between. Germline loops: CDR1 SGHNT, CDR2 YYREEE (reference sequence).

The V gene is TRBV19, the J gene TRBJ1-5; the D gene is possibly TRBD1 (6 bases). This CDR3 region has 18 residues. The V gene's germline CDR1 is LNHDA and CDR2 SQIVND (reference sequence). V shed 5 bases and J shed 3 bases, with 23 bases lying between them. CDR3 loop: CASSPRAGARGNNQPQHF. CDR3 coding DNA: TGTGCCAGTAGTCCGAGGGCGGGGGCCCGTGGTAACAATCAGCCCCAGCATTTT.

The CDR3 sequence is CASSFQGITGELFF. CDR3 DNA: TGTGCCAGCAGTTTTCAGGGTATTACCGGGGAGCTGTTTTTT. The chain uses TRBV27 and TRBJ2-2; D possibly corresponds to TRBD1 (5 bases). V was clipped by 3 bases and J by 5 bases, with 10 bases between them. Germline CDR1 reads MNHEY; CDR2 reads SMNVEV (reference sequence). CDR3 length: 14 residues.

The CDR3 here is CAISESLGVYNQPQHF. As DNA, the CDR3 is TGTGCCATCAGTGAGTCGCTAGGGGTGTACAATCAGCCCCAGCATTTT. The rearrangement links TRBV10-3 to TRBJ1-5, with D possibly matching TRBD1 (5 bases). The germline V gene has CDR1 ENHRY and CDR2 SYGVKD. CDR3 length: 16 residues. V was pared by 0 bases and J by 3 bases, with 12 bases between.

The chain recombines TRBV28 with TRBJ2-7; D possibly uses TRBD1 or TRBD2 (5 bases each). Germline CDR1 and CDR2: MDHEN and SYDVKM. The CDR3 sequence is 14 residues long. The V end was cut by 6 bases, the J end by 2 bases, with 14 bases between. The chain's CDR3 is CASSQGTGTYEQYF. CDR3 sequence (DNA): TGTGCCAGCAGCCAAGGGACCGGGACCTACGAGCAGTACTTC.

The V call is TRBV27, the J call TRBJ1-3; possible D gene TRBD1, 5 bases. The CDR3 runs to 14 residues. The germline V gene has CDR1 MNHEY and CDR2 SMNVEV (reference sequence). V lost 7 bases to trimming and J lost 3 bases, with 13 bases between them. The CDR3 bases are TGTGCCAGCACCGTTGGGGGAGGTGGAAACACCATATATTTT. Translating it yields CASTVGGGGNTIYF.

CDR3 nucleotide sequence: TGTGCCAGCAGTAGCAGACAGGGCCATAATGAAAAACTGTTTTTT. This encodes CASSSRQGHNEKLFF. The rearrangement joins TRBV6-5 to TRBJ1-4; TRBD1 matches at 7 bases. Trimming cost V 5 bases and J 4 bases; bases outside gene matches: 7. CDR3 length equals 15 residues. Germline V gene lookup returns CDR1 MNHEY and CDR2 SVGAGI.